These 30 T cell receptor beta chains were all obtained from the same sample, sequenced in a study of T-cell memory formation after mild COVID-19. TCRdb recomputed calls from the 5' RACE reads with MiXCR, one row per CDR3 protein. The sample records more than 400,000 distinct CDR3 sequences, about 18% being singletons. The sequenced sample consisted of PBMCs or a T cell subset sorted from them (not recorded which). The receptors shown here come from an adult woman who had mild COVID-19 (a few samples of this study predate the infection). Cell type and time point are not known.

The genes are TRBV20-1 and TRBJ1-4; unclear D gene. V lost 3 bases and J lost 0, with 5 bases in between. There are 13 residues in the CDR3. In germline, CDR1 is DFQATT, CDR2 SNEGSKA (reference sequence). The CDR3 is CSASAATNEKLFF. The CDR3 DNA sequence: TGCAGTGCTAGCGCCGCAACTAATGAAAAACTGTTTTTT.

This clonotype was counted only a few times. This sequence joins TRBV7-9 and TRBJ1-1, with 9 bases lining up with TRBD1. J was trimmed by 7 bases and V by 5 bases; bases with no gene match: 5. This CDR3 spans 13 amino acids. Germline V gene data show CDR1 as SEHNR and CDR2 as FQNEAQ (reference sequence). The CDR3 protein is CASSDRTGVEAFF. CDR3 sequence (DNA): TGTGCCAGCAGCGACCGGACAGGGGTTGAAGCTTTCTTT.

This clonotype was observed many times. V gene TRBV10-3 combines with J gene TRBJ2-1; D possibly corresponds to TRBD2 (6 bases). V gave up 2 bases and J gave up 7 bases, with 15 bases separating them. The germline V gene encodes CDR1 ENHRY and CDR2 SYGVKD. This CDR3 is built from 15 residues. CDR3 bases: TGTGCCATCAGTGAGCCGGGGGAGGTCCGGAATGAGCAGTTCTTC. Protein: CAISEPGEVRNEQFF.

This clonotype was found a few times. Written as DNA, the CDR3 is TGTGCCAGCAGCGTGCAAGGGGTCACAGATACGCAGTATTTT. This codes for CASSVQGVTDTQYF. The chain has TRBV7-9 and TRBJ2-3; weak D call: TRBD1 (5 bases). CDR3 size: 14 residues. CDR1 and CDR2 (germline): SEHNR, FQNEAQ (reference sequence). V lost 5 bases to trimming and J lost 2 bases, with 11 bases between them.

The gene calls are TRBV7-2 and TRBJ2-7, with 11 bases fitting TRBD2. Germline values: CDR1 SGHTA, CDR2 FQGNSA. V dropped 5 bases and J dropped 3; count of bases not matched to a gene: 6. CDR3 size: 15 residues. For the CDR3, the DNA is TGTGCCAGCAGCGCCACTAGCGGGAGTATCTACGAGCAGTACTTC. It encodes CASSATSGSIYEQYF.

The rearrangement links TRBV9 to TRBJ2-7; D gene ambiguous. Germline V gene sequence: CDR1 SGDLS, CDR2 YYNGEE. The V end lost 4 bases, the J end lost 4 bases, and 9 bases lay between the germline ends. The CDR3 totals 12 residues. CDR3 sequence (DNA): TGTGCCAGCAGCTCCCCCGGGTACGAGCAGTACTTC. As protein: CASSSPGYEQYF.

This chain joins TRBV4-2 and TRBJ2-3; 10 nucleotides align to TRBD2. V gave up 4 bases and J gave up 1 base; unmatched junction bases: 5. CDR1 is LGHNA and CDR2 is YNFKEQ in the germline V gene. The CDR3 is 16 residues long. DNA for the CDR3: TGTGCCAGCAGCCGAGTAGCGGGAGGAGGCACAGATACGCAGTATTTT. Its translation is CASSRVAGGGTDTQYF.

The chain links TRBV14 to TRBJ2-1; TRBD2 matches at 14 bases. Germline V gene sequence: CDR1 SGHDN, CDR2 FVKESK. With 5 bases clipped from V and 9 bases from J, the junction kept 3 bases outside the gene matches. The length of the CDR3 is 14 residues. The CDR3 protein is CASSGTSGRREQFF. The CDR3 DNA sequence: TGTGCCAGCAGCGGGACTAGCGGGAGACGTGAGCAGTTCTTC. Using reference TRBV14 and TRBJ2-1 for the parts outside the CDR3, the full variable domain is EAGVTQFPSHSVIEKGQTVTLRCDPISGHDNLYWYRRVMGKEIKFLLHFVKESKQDESGMPNNRFLAERTGGTYSTLKVQPAELEDSGVYFCASSGTSGRREQFFGPGTRLTVL.

The genes are TRBV30 and TRBJ2-7; a weak D match, TRBD2 (6 bases). Germline V gene lookup returns CDR1 GTSNPN and CDR2 SVGIG (reference sequence). CDR3 size: 14 residues. Deletions cut 5 bases from V and 0 bases from J, with 14 bases between. The CDR3 nucleotides read TGTGCCTGGGGCCGCGGGGCCGCCTCCTACGAGCAGTACTTC. Translation gives CAWGRGAASYEQYF.

The CDR3 reads CASSQVGDDQPQHF. In DNA, the CDR3 is TGTGCCAGCAGCCAAGTAGGGGACGATCAGCCCCAGCATTTT. This chain connects TRBV4-2 to TRBJ1-5; the D gene is possibly TRBD1 (5 bases). CDR1 and CDR2 from the germline V gene are LGHNA and YNFKEQ. V was clipped by 1 base and J by 5 bases, with 9 bases between them. The CDR3 has 14 residues.

This clonotype was recorded many times. The chain is built from TRBV12-3 or TRBV12-4 and TRBJ1-3; possibly TRBD1 for D (5 bases). Trimming took off 2 bases at V and 4 bases at J, with 12 bases between the two ends. The CDR3 has 15 amino acids. The CDR3 spells CASSLMQGPGNTIYF. The CDR3 bases are TGTGCCAGCAGTTTAATGCAGGGACCGGGAAACACCATATATTTT.

CDR3: CASSSQGQGAPLHF. CDR3 sequence (DNA): TGTGCCAGCAGCTCACAGGGGCAAGGGGCCCCCCTCCACTTT. The chain carries TRBV13 and TRBJ1-6; 7 positions agree with TRBD1. Trimming cost V 4 bases and J 13 bases; bases outside gene matches: 10. The CDR3 is 14 residues long. CDR1 PRHDT and CDR2 FYEKMQ come from the germline V gene (reference sequence).

This clonotype was detected many times. This chain uses TRBV25-1 with TRBJ2-7; TRBD1 aligns across 9 bases. CDR3 size: 15 residues. The germline CDR1 and CDR2 sequences are MGHDK and SYGVNS. Trimming cost V 5 bases and J 4 bases; bases outside gene matches: 9. Here the CDR3 reads CASSNAGTGMYEQYF. Here the CDR3 DNA reads TGTGCCAGCAGTAACGCCGGGACAGGGATGTACGAGCAGTACTTC.

At least ten counts were recorded for this clonotype. The rearrangement uses TRBV9 and TRBJ1-6; 10 nucleotides match TRBD1. The length of the CDR3 is 16 residues. CDR1 is SGDLS, CDR2 YYNGEE, per germline. V was clipped by 4 bases and J by 5 bases; unmatched bases: 6. DNA for the CDR3: TGTGCCAGCAGCCCGAGGACAGGGGGAAATAATTCACCCCTCCACTTT. It codes for CASSPRTGGNNSPLHF.

This clonotype was counted many times. This rearrangement joins TRBV7-9 to TRBJ2-7; the D is unclear. The ends were cut back, 5 bases at V and 4 bases at J, with 12 bases in the middle. The germline gives CDR1 SEHNR, CDR2 FQNEAQ (reference sequence). The CDR3 extends over 13 amino acids. The CDR3, as DNA: TGTGCCAGCAGCCCCAAGGATAGGTACGAGCAGTACTTC. Its translation is CASSPKDRYEQYF.

In this sample, this clonotype turned up a few times. Without the conserved terminal phenylalanine or tryptophan, this CDR3 likely stems from a read error. This rearrangement joins TRBV6-5 to TRBJ1-6; 8 bases align to TRBD1. Germline CDR1 reads MNHEY; CDR2 reads SVGAGI. The CDR3 runs 17 residues. After removal of 6 bases from V and 9 bases from J, the junction contained 16 bases not matched to a gene. The CDR3 nucleotides are TGTGCCAGCAGACCCCTACCCATGGACAGGGTCGGTTCACCCCTCCACTTG. It translates to CASRPLPMDRVGSPLHL.

The J gene is TRBJ2-2, the V gene TRBV24-1, with D hard to call. The CDR3 extends over 14 amino acids. V dropped 0 bases and J dropped 7 bases, with 8 bases sitting between them. From germline, CDR1 is KGHDR and CDR2 SFDVKD. The CDR3 region has the DNA TGTGCCACCAGTGATTTGGGAAAGGGCGGGGAGCTGTTTTTT. The encoded protein is CATSDLGKGGELFF.

This chain links TRBV7-2 with TRBJ1-2; D unclear. The CDR3 contains 17 residues. The V end lost 1 base, the J end lost 5 bases, and 20 bases lay between the germline ends. CDR1 is SGHTA and CDR2 is FQGNSA in the germline V gene. The CDR3 DNA reads as TGTGCCAGCAGCTTAGAGGCAGGCGGGATGTATTGGTATGGCTACACCTTC. Its translation is CASSLEAGGMYWYGYTF.

This clonotype has ten or more counts. The chain has TRBV6-2 or TRBV6-3 and TRBJ2-2; 8 bases align to TRBD2. V trimming: 5 bases; J trimming: 3 bases; junction bases outside the gene matches: 11. This CDR3 has 17 amino acids. CDR1 is MNHEY and CDR2 is SVGEGT in the germline V gene. The DNA for the CDR3 is TGTGCCAGCAGTCCCCCTACGGGAGGGCCTTACACCGGGGAGCTGTTTTTT. Residues: CASSPPTGGPYTGELFF.

This clonotype was detected ten times or more. This rearrangement joins TRBV5-1 to TRBJ2-3; 7 bases agree with TRBD1. Germline assignment: CDR1 SGHRS and CDR2 YFSETQ. The CDR3 consists of 15 residues. J gave up 4 bases and V 1 base, and 6 bases lay outside the gene matches. CDR3 residues: CASSLFDRAADTQYF. CDR3 nucleotide sequence: TGCGCCAGCAGCTTGTTCGACAGGGCGGCAGATACGCAGTATTTT. Combining the CDR3 with reference TRBV5-1 and TRBJ2-3 gives the whole variable domain KAGVTQTPRYLIKTRGQQVTLSCSPISGHRSVSWYQQTPGQGLQFLFEYFSETQRNKGNFPGRFSGRQFSNSRSEMNVSTLELGDSALYLCASSLFDRAADTQYFGPGTRLTVL.

This clonotype was counted between two and nine times. V and J are TRBV5-1 and TRBJ2-3; 11 nucleotides line up with TRBD2. CDR3 length equals 16 residues. Unmatched junction bases numbered 8, after V lost 4 bases and J lost 4 bases. Germline lookup yields CDR1 SGHRS and CDR2 YFSETQ. For the CDR3, the DNA is TGCGCCAGCAGCAGGACTAGCGGGTCACCCCCAGATACGCAGTATTTT. Translating gives CASSRTSGSPPDTQYF.

This sequence joins TRBV15 and TRBJ2-3; 8 bases fit TRBD2. This CDR3 is built from 15 residues. Germline V gives CDR1 LNHNV, CDR2 YYDKDF (reference sequence). Losses at the gene ends were 8 bases for V and 0 bases for J; bases not matched to a gene: 7. CDR3 sequence: CATVSGAFSTDTQYF. In DNA form, the CDR3 reads TGTGCCACCGTTAGCGGGGCCTTCAGCACAGATACGCAGTATTTT.

This clonotype has more than one count but fewer than ten. The chain links TRBV12-3 or TRBV12-4 to TRBJ2-7; D tentatively reads TRBD1 or TRBD2 (5 bases each). The V end lost 3 bases, the J end lost 0 bases, and 9 bases lay between the germline ends. CDR3 size: 14 residues. The CDR3 DNA is TGTGCCAGCAGTTTCCGGGACGACTCCTACGAGCAGTACTTC. Protein sequence: CASSFRDDSYEQYF.

This clonotype was detected a few times. The J gene is TRBJ1-4, the V gene TRBV12-3 or TRBV12-4; D perhaps matches TRBD1 (6 bases). The CDR3 has 15 amino acids. Trimming took 7 bases from V and 7 from J, leaving 19 bases between them. CDR3 coding DNA: TGTGCCAGCAACCCCGGACAGAGTGGATCTGAAAAACTGTTTTTT. The encoded protein is CASNPGQSGSEKLFF.

The rearrangement joins TRBV12-3 or TRBV12-4 to TRBJ2-5; no clear D. Trimming left V 7 bases short and J 5 bases short, with 17 bases between. This CDR3 is 14 amino acids long. CDR3 sequence: CASTLRLLDETQYF. The CDR3, as DNA: TGTGCCAGCACCCTGAGGCTATTGGACGAGACCCAGTACTTC.

This clonotype showed up just a few times. This chain links TRBV5-1 with TRBJ1-2; 9 bases map to TRBD1. Germline V gives CDR1 SGHRS, CDR2 YFSETQ. This CDR3 is built from 16 residues. The ends lost 3 bases at V and 8 bases at J; junction bases unmatched: 14. CDR3 DNA sequence: TGCGCCAGCAGCTCCAACCCGGGACAGGGAAATTCGGGCTACACCTTC. Translating it yields CASSSNPGQGNSGYTF.

This clonotype was counted a few times. This is likely a read error, given that the CDR3 carries no conserved phenylalanine or tryptophan at its end. The limits of the CDR3 on the DNA are not certain, so only TCRdb's listed CDR3 is given. Here the CDR3 reads CASSGDPFL. This chain connects TRBV7-9 to TRBJ1-1. CDR1 is SEHNR, CDR2 FQNEAQ, per germline (reference sequence). From its first to its last residue, the CDR3 has 9 amino acids.

This clonotype showed up just a few times. The CDR3 DNA sequence: TGCGCCAGCAGCCAAGATATTGCGGGGGATGAGCAGTTCTTC. This translates into CASSQDIAGDEQFF. This rearrangement joins TRBV4-3 to TRBJ2-1; 7 nucleotides line up with TRBD2. Germline values: CDR1 LGHNA, CDR2 YSLEER. The ends lost 0 bases at V and 8 bases at J; junction bases unmatched: 4. The CDR3 runs 14 residues.

This clonotype has only a few counts. The chain combines TRBV29-1 with TRBJ1-4, with unresolved D. CDR1 is SQVTM, CDR2 ANQGSEA, per germline. There are 11 residues in the CDR3. V was shortened by 6 bases and J by 8 bases, with 10 bases between the two germline ends. For the CDR3, the DNA is TGCAGCGTATCGCACGGAGAAAAACTGTTTTTT. It encodes CSVSHGEKLFF.

This clonotype has a handful of counts. The rearrangement joins TRBV7-8 to TRBJ1-2, with TRBD1 matching over 8 bases. The J segment lost 13 bases and the V segment lost 0 bases, leaving 7 bases of the junction unmatched. CDR3 length equals 13 residues. CDR1 is SGHVS and CDR2 is FQNEAQ in the germline V gene. The CDR3 nucleotides read TGTGCCAGCAGCTTAGCGCTTGGCAGGGGGCGCACCTTC. The encoded protein is CASSLALGRGRTF. Drawing the rest from reference TRBV7-8 and TRBJ1-2, the complete variable domain is GAGVSQSPRYKVAKRGQDVALRCDPISGHVSLFWYQQALGQGPEFLTYFQNEAQLDKSGLPSDRFFAERPEGSVSTLKIQRTQQEDSAVYLCASSLALGRGRTFGSGTRLTVV.